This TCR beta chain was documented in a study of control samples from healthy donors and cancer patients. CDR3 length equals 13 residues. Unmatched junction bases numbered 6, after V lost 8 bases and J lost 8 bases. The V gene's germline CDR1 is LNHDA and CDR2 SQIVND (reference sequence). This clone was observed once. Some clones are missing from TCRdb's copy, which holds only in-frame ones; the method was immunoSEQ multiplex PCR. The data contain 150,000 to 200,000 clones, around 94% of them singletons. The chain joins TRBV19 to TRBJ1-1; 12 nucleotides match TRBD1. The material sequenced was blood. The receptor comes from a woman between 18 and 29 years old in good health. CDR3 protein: CASSGQGAGEAFF. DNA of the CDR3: TGTGCCAGTTCGGGACAGGGGGCGGGGGAAGCTTTCTTT. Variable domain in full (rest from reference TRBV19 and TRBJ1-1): DGGITQSPKYLFRKEGQNVTLSCEQNLNHDAMYWYRQDPGQGLRLIYYSQIVNDFQKGDIAEGYSVSREKKESFPLTVTSAQKNPTAFYLCASSGQGAGEAFFGQGTRLTVV.